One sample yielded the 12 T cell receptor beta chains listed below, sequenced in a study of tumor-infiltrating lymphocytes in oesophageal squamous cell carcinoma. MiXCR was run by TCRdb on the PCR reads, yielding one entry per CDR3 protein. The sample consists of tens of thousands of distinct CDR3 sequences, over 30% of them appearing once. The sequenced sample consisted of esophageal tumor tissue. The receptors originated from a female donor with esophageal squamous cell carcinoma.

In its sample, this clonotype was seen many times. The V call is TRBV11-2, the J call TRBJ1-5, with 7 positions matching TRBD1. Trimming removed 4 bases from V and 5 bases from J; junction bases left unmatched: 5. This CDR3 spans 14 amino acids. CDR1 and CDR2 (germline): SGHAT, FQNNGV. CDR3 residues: CASSSTGPHQPQHF. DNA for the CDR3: TGTGCCAGCAGCTCGACAGGGCCCCATCAGCCCCAGCATTTT. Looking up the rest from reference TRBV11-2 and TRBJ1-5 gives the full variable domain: EAGVAQSPRYKIIEKRQSVAFWCNPISGHATLYWYQQILGQGPKLLIQFQNNGVVDDSQLPKDRFSAERLKGVDSTLKIQPAKLEDSAVYLCASSSTGPHQPQHFGDGTRLSIL.

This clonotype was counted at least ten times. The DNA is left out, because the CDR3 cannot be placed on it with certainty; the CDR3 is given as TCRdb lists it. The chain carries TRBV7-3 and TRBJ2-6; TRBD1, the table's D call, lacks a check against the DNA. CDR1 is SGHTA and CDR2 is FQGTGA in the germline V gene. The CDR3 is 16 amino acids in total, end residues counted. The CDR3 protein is CASSYWQGRLWLHLRF.

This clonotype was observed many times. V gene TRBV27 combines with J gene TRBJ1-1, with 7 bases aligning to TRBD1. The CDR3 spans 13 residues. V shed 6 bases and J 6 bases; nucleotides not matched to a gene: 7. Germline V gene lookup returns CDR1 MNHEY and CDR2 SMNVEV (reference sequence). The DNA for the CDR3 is TGTGCCAGCAGCACCATAGGGACAGCTGAAGCTTTCTTT. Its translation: CASSTIGTAEAFF.

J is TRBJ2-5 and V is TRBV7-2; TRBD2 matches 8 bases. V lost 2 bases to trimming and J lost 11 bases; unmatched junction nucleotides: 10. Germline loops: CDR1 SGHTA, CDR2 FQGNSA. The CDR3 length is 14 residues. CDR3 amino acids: CASSLMAGGREQYF. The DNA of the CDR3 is TGTGCCAGCAGCTTAATGGCGGGAGGCCGTGAGCAGTACTTC.

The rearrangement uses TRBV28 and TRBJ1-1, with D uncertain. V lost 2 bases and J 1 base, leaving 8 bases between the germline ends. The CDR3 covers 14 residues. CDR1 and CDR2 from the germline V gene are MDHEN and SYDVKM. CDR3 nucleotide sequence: TGTGCCAGCAGTTTACGAGGACCGAACACTGAAGCTTTCTTT. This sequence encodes CASSLRGPNTEAFF.

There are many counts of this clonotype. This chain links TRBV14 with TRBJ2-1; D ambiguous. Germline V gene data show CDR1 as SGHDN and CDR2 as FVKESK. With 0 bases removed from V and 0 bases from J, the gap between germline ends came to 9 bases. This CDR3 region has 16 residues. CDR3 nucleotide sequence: TGTGCCAGCAGCCAAGATCCCCTTAGCTCCTACAATGAGCAGTTCTTC. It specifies CASSQDPLSSYNEQFF.

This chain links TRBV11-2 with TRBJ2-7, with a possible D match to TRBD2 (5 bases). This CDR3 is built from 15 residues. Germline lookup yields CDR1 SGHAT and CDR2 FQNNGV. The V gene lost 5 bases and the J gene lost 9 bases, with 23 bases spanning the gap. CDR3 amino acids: CASSLRGPSTDTQYF. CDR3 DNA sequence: TGTGCCAGCAGCCTCCGGGGTCCTAGCACAGATACGCAGTACTTC.

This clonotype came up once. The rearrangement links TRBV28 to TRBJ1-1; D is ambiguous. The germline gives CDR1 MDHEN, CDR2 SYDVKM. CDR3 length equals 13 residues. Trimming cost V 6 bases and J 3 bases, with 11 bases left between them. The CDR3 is CASRTGGYTEAFF. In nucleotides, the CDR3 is TGTGCCAGCAGGACGGGTGGGTACACTGAAGCTTTCTTT.

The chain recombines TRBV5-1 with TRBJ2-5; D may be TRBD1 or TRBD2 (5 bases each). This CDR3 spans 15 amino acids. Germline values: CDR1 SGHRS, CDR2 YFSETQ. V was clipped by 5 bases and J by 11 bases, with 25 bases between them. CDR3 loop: CASSRAATRGNEQYF. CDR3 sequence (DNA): TGCGCCAGCAGTCGGGCGGCCACCCGGGGCAATGAGCAGTACTTC. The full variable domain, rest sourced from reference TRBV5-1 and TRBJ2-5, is KAGVTQTPRYLIKTRGQQVTLSCSPISGHRSVSWYQQTPGQGLQFLFEYFSETQRNKGNFPGRFSGRQFSNSRSEMNVSTLELGDSALYLCASSRAATRGNEQYFGPGTRLLVL.

In nucleotides, the CDR3 is TGTGCCAGCAGCTTGGGGGCCGGGACAGCAGAAGAGACCCAGTACTTC. Translation: CASSLGAGTAEETQYF. This sequence joins TRBV5-6 and TRBJ2-5; TRBD1 matches at 7 bases. The junction had 8 bases not matched to a gene; V was cut back by 0 bases and J by 3 bases. The CDR3 extends over 16 amino acids. Germline V gives CDR1 SGHDT, CDR2 YYEEEE.

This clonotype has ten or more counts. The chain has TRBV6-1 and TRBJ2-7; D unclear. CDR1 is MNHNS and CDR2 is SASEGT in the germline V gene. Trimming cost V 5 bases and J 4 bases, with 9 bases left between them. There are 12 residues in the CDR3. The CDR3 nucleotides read TGTGCCAGCAGTCAAGACCAGTACGAGCAGTACTTC. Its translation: CASSQDQYEQYF.

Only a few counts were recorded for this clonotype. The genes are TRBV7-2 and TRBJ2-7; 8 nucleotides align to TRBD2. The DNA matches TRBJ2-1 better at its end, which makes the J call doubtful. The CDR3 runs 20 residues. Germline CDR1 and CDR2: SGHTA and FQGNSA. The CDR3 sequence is CASSLAPLGDGRGSYNEQFF. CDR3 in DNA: TGTGCCAGCAGCCTCGCTCCCCTCGGGGACGGGAGGGGATCCTACAATGAGCAGTTCTTC.